A selection of T cell receptor beta chains follows, all from one sample in a study of blood T cells in healthy people across ages. TCRdb recomputed calls from the 5' RACE reads with MiXCR, one row per CDR3 protein. The data hold around 620,000 distinct CDR3 sequences, with about 25% observed a single time. The sample consisted of blood. Receptors were obtained from a woman in her 70s in good health. Both conserved end residues are part of each CDR3. D genes are given only for firm matches. Clone sizes are given selectively: once, few, many, or a class where the clone is expanded.

D gene	V gene	J gene	clone size	CDR3 protein	CDR3 DNA
TRBD2	TRBV4-1	TRBJ2-5	.	CASSQGVASGQETQYF	TGCGCCAGCAGCCAAGGAGTGGCTAGCGGACAAGAGACCCAGTACTTC
TRBD2	TRBV4-2	TRBJ2-5	.	CASSQAHYSGGVQETQYF	TGTGCCAGCAGCCAAGCCCACTATAGCGGGGGTGTCCAAGAGACCCAGTACTTC
.	TRBV20-1	TRBJ2-7	few	CSPHALAYEQYF	TGCAGCCCCCACGCCTTGGCCTACGAGCAGTACTTC
TRBD1	TRBV20-1	TRBJ2-5	few	CSAWTGGQGTQYF	TGCAGTGCCTGGACAGGGGGTCAAGGGACCCAGTACTTC
.	TRBV20-1	TRBJ2-5	.	CSANRGGGETQYF	TGCAGTGCTAACAGGGGAGGGGGAGAGACCCAGTACTTC
.	TRBV7-3	TRBJ2-2	.	CASSLTNTGELFF	TGTGCCAGCAGTTTAACTAACACCGGGGAGCTGTTTTTT
.	TRBV6-1	TRBJ1-4	few	CASRWTATNEKLFF	TGTGCCAGCAGATGGACTGCAACTAATGAAAAACTGTTTTTT
.	TRBV20-1	TRBJ2-5	.	CSARDLGGGGETQYF	TGCAGTGCTAGAGATCTTGGCGGGGGCGGGGAGACCCAGTACTTC
.	TRBV4-2	TRBJ1-6	few	CASSQQDESPLHF	TGTGCCAGCAGCCAGCAGGATGAGTCACCCCTCCACTTT
TRBD2	TRBV5-1	TRBJ2-3	.	CASSRGLAGIDTQYF	TGCGCCAGCAGCAGGGGACTAGCGGGGATAGATACGCAGTATTTT
.	TRBV10-3	TRBJ2-6	few	CAISEGHLSGANVLTF	TGTGCCATCAGTGAGGGGCACCTCTCTGGGGCCAACGTCCTGACTTTC
.	TRBV7-6	TRBJ2-5	few	CASSSTSSRWGETQYF	TGTGCCAGCAGCTCCACTTCGTCTCGGTGGGGGGAGACCCAGTACTTC
.	TRBV4-1	TRBJ1-2	few	CAGSHSSNYGYTF	TGCGCCGGCAGCCATTCTTCCAACTATGGCTACACCTTC
.	TRBV10-3	TRBJ1-3	.	CAISAGTNAGNTIYF	TGTGCCATCAGCGCCGGGACGAACGCTGGAAACACCATATATTTT
TRBD1	TRBV4-2	TRBJ1-1	many	CASSRHAPGGGNTEAFF	TGTGCCAGCAGCCGGCACGCGCCAGGGGGCGGAAACACTGAAGCTTTCTTT
TRBD1	TRBV29-1	TRBJ2-5	few	CSALTGETQYF	TGCAGCGCATTGACAGGGGAGACCCAGTACTTC
.	TRBV7-9	TRBJ1-4	.	CASSLDRREKLFF	TGTGCCAGCAGCTTAGATCGGCGAGAAAAACTGTTTTTT
TRBD2	TRBV5-1	TRBJ2-2	.	CASSTRTSGNTGELFF	TGCGCCAGCAGCACCCGGACTAGCGGGAACACCGGGGAGCTGTTTTTT
.	TRBV18	TRBJ2-7	few	CASSPTTRNEQYF	TGTGCCAGCTCACCAACGACCAGGAACGAGCAGTACTTC
.	TRBV2	TRBJ2-5	.	CASSDKSREETQYF	TGTGCCAGCAGTGACAAGAGCAGGGAAGAGACCCAGTACTTC
TRBD2	TRBV12-3/TRBV12-4	TRBJ2-1	.	CASTKGSGGNYNEQFF	TGTGCCAGCACAAAAGGCAGCGGGGGGAATTACAATGAGCAGTTCTTC
.	TRBV29-1	TRBJ1-1	.	CSVGSTENTEAFF	TGCAGCGTTGGCAGCACCGAGAACACTGAAGCTTTCTTT
.	TRBV20-1	TRBJ2-7	few	CGAMGAGIYEQYF	TGCGGTGCTATGGGGGCAGGGATCTACGAGCAGTACTTC
.	TRBV4-1	TRBJ2-7	few	CASSQGGVSVWSYEQYF	TGCGCCAGCAGCCAAGGGGGGGTAAGCGTGTGGTCCTACGAGCAGTACTTC
.	TRBV7-3	TRBJ2-1	many	CASSLDRTDNEQFF	TGTGCCAGCAGCTTAGACAGGACCGACAATGAGCAGTTCTTC
.	TRBV20-1	TRBJ1-4	few	CSAGGDATNEKLFF	TGCAGTGCTGGGGGAGATGCAACTAATGAAAAACTGTTTTTT
.	TRBV10-3	TRBJ2-5	.	CAISEIGNQETQYF	TGTGCCATCAGTGAGATTGGGAATCAAGAGACCCAGTACTTC
.	TRBV29-1	TRBJ1-1	many	CSVGRVGNTEAFF	TGCAGCGTTGGGAGGGTCGGAAACACTGAAGCTTTCTTT
.	TRBV7-9	TRBJ2-3	.	CASSPINVVADTQYF	TGTGCCAGCAGCCCAATTAACGTCGTCGCAGATACGCAGTATTTT
TRBD2	TRBV5-1	TRBJ2-5	many	CASSLTGSGGAQETQYF	TGCGCCAGCAGCTTGACTGGTAGCGGGGGAGCTCAAGAGACCCAGTACTTC
TRBD1	TRBV12-3/TRBV12-4	TRBJ1-5	.	CASSTRTGERSNQPQHF	TGTGCCAGCAGTACTAGGACAGGGGAAAGAAGCAATCAGCCCCAGCATTTT
.	TRBV19	TRBJ2-1	.	CASSPAQSSYNEQFF	TGTGCCAGTAGTCCCGCCCAGAGCTCCTACAATGAGCAGTTCTTC
.	TRBV6-5	TRBJ2-7	.	CASSYWGPGEASYEQYF	TGTGCCAGCAGTTACTGGGGACCGGGGGAGGCCTCCTACGAGCAGTACTTC
TRBD1	TRBV29-1	TRBJ1-2	few	CSAGTQGPGYTF	TGCAGCGCAGGAACACAGGGGCCCGGCTACACCTTC
.	TRBV7-2	TRBJ2-7	.	CASSLHGTYEQYF	TGTGCCAGCAGCTTACATGGAACCTACGAGCAGTACTTC
.	TRBV6-5	TRBJ1-4	few	CASSTPRRQSNEKLFF	TGTGCCAGCAGTACTCCCCGGAGGCAGTCTAATGAAAAACTGTTTTTT
.	TRBV4-3	TRBJ2-5	few	CASSLRGGAGETQYF	TGCGCCAGCAGCCTAAGAGGGGGGGCCGGAGAGACCCAGTACTTC
TRBD2	TRBV29-1	TRBJ2-1	.	CSVEGLAGLSQFF	TGCAGCGTTGAAGGACTAGCGGGTTTATCGCAGTTCTTC
.	TRBV5-4	TRBJ2-5	.	CASSLGGVAGETQYF	TGTGCCAGCAGCTTGGGGGGAGTTGCCGGAGAGACCCAGTACTTC
TRBD1	TRBV12-5	TRBJ1-1	.	CASARGGAGGTEAFF	TGTGCTAGTGCCCGAGGAGGGGCAGGGGGAACTGAAGCTTTCTTT
TRBD2	TRBV20-1	TRBJ2-1	few	CSAEAGFSSGVSYNEQFF	TGCAGTGCTGAAGCGGGTTTTTCTAGCGGGGTTTCCTACAATGAGCAGTTCTTC
TRBD1	TRBV29-1	TRBJ2-7	.	CSVDLGTGLYEQYF	TGCAGCGTTGACCTCGGGACAGGGCTCTACGAGCAGTACTTC
.	TRBV20-1	TRBJ2-1	.	CSATGSLGNEQFF	TGCAGTGCGACGGGATCCTTGGGCAATGAGCAGTTCTTC